This entry features one T cell receptor (beta chain) sequence. The antigen remains unidentified. This specimen belongs to a study of CXCR3-negative and CXCR3-positive naive CD8 T cells. Study findings and constraints: CXCR3-positive naive cells carried more hydrophobic TRB CDR3s than CXCR3-negative ones. CXCR3-negative and CXCR3-positive naive cells shared comparable TRBV-TRBJ usage, but memory cells did not.

The CDR3 is made up of 12 amino acids. CDR1 is LGHDT and CDR2 is YNNKEL in the germline V gene (reference sequence). UMI labels and 5' RACE were used to prepare the TRB cDNA libraries. Following a re-call of the 5' RACE reads, TCRdb has one entry per CDR3 protein and lacks DNA. The sample table sets out some 140,000 distinct CDR3 sequences. Sequenced sample: naive CXCR3+ CD8+ T cells from blood. Subset noted: CD45RO-CCR7+CD27+CD95- naive CD8+ T cells expressing CXCR3 (TNR3+). The chain joins TRBV3-1 to TRBJ2-7. This receptor was obtained from a human donor in good health. Some clones in this sample may be carry-over from other donors' samples. CDR3 sequence reads: CASSQDRLEQYF.